The 7 T cell receptor beta chains below all came from one sample that was sequenced in a study of T-cell memory formation after mild COVID-19. Each CDR3 protein gets one entry after TCRdb re-called the 5' RACE reads with MiXCR. The sample has approximately 42,000 distinct CDR3 sequences; 6.6% are singletons. The sequenced sample was PBMCs or a T cell subset sorted from them (not recorded which). Source of these receptors: an adult who had mild COVID-19 (a few samples of this study predate the infection). Cell type and time point are not known.

This rearrangement joins TRBV19 to TRBJ2-6, with 9 bases aligning to TRBD1. V trimming: 3 bases; J trimming: 0 bases; junction bases outside the gene matches: 6. The CDR3 has 18 residues. Germline V gene data show CDR1 as LNHDA and CDR2 as SQIVND (reference sequence). In nucleotides, the CDR3 is TGTGCCAGTAGTATCGATGGGACAGGGAACTCTGGGGCCAACGTCCTGACTTTC. It codes for CASSIDGTGNSGANVLTF.

The rearrangement joins TRBV4-1 to TRBJ2-3; 15 bases map to TRBD2. Per the germline V gene, CDR1 is MGHRA and CDR2 is YSYEKL. The CDR3 totals 18 residues. Trimming took 5 bases from V and 3 from J; bases not matched to a gene: 9. This CDR3 is CASSSRMGTSGGTDTQYF. The CDR3, as DNA: TGCGCCAGCAGCTCTCGGATGGGGACTAGCGGGGGGACAGATACGCAGTATTTT.

This chain connects TRBV7-9 to TRBJ2-7; perhaps TRBD1 as D (6 bases). CDR1 and CDR2 (germline): SEHNR, FQNEAQ (reference sequence). V lost 1 base, J lost 0 bases, and 10 bases lay in between. The CDR3 extends over 15 amino acids. CDR3 region: CASSLVKGGSYEQYF. The DNA for the CDR3 is TGTGCCAGCAGCTTAGTGAAAGGGGGCTCCTACGAGCAGTACTTC.

This clonotype was seen repeatedly, ten times or more. The chain couples TRBV7-2 to TRBJ1-5; D not certain. The CDR3 length is 13 residues. The germline V and J ends were trimmed by 1 base and 7 bases, with 8 bases remaining between them. Germline-derived CDR1 and CDR2 are SGHTA and FQGNSA. CDR3 in amino acids: CASSLGTGQPQHF. The CDR3 nucleotides are TGTGCCAGCAGCTTAGGGACGGGGCAGCCCCAGCATTTT. Looking up the rest from reference TRBV7-2 and TRBJ1-5 gives the full variable domain: GAGVSQSPSNKVTEKGKDVELRCDPISGHTALYWYRQSLGQGLEFLIYFQGNSAPDKSGLPSDRFSAERTGGSVSTLTIQRTQQEDSAVYLCASSLGTGQPQHFGDGTRLSIL.

This clonotype has just a few counts. V is TRBV6-1 and J is TRBJ2-1, with 10 bases fitting TRBD2. After removal of 8 bases from V and 8 bases from J, the junction contained 12 bases not matched to a gene. Germline lookup yields CDR1 MNHNS and CDR2 SASEGT. The CDR3 spans 15 residues. CDR3 sequence (DNA): TGTGCCAGCGGAGCGGGGGGGCCGAAGTCTGATGAGCAGTTCTTC. This sequence encodes CASGAGGPKSDEQFF.

This clonotype was observed at least ten times. The rearrangement uses TRBV6-5 and TRBJ1-1; 9 bases are a match to TRBD1. Germline trimming cut 5 bases from V and 1 base from J; bases unmatched to any gene: 5. The CDR3 has 15 amino acids. Germline V gene sequence: CDR1 MNHEY, CDR2 SVGAGI. The CDR3 nucleotides are TGTGCCAGCAGTCCCGGGACAGGGCCGAACACTGAAGCTTTCTTT. Translated, it gives CASSPGTGPNTEAFF.

The chain joins TRBV2 to TRBJ2-3; D perhaps matches TRBD1 (7 bases). Germline values: CDR1 SNHLY, CDR2 FYNNEI. Trimming removed 6 bases at V and 0 bases at J, with 13 bases between. This CDR3 has 15 residues. CDR3 region: CASSLQGTSTDTQYF. CDR3 in DNA: TGTGCCAGCAGCCTACAGGGGACTAGCACAGATACGCAGTATTTT.